A selection of T cell receptor beta chains follows, all from one sample in a study of cytomegalovirus exposure and HLA in healthy donors. Sequencing was performed with immunoSEQ multiplex PCR; in TCRdb, only in-frame clones are kept and a portion is missing. The data show around 200,000 clones, with about 80% seen just once and roughly 2.8% held by the top ten. The sequencing input was PBMCs. The receptors originated from a woman aged 45-59 years in good health and CMV-seropositive. CDR3s include the opening cysteine and the closing phenylalanine or tryptophan. D genes are given only for firm matches. Clone size appears in some rows only: once, few, many, or a class for an expanded clone.

v_call: TRBV7-9; clone_size: NA; d_call: TRBD2; j_call: TRBJ2-5; cdr3_nt: TGTGCCAGCAGCTTACGGACTAGCGGGGGACAAGAGACCCAGTACTTC; cdr3_aa: CASSLRTSGGQETQYF
v_call: TRBV7-6; clone_size: NA; d_call: TRBD2; j_call: TRBJ2-1; cdr3_nt: TGTGCCAGCAGCGCACTAGCGGGGGGCCACAATGAGCAGTTCTTC; cdr3_aa: CASSALAGGHNEQFF
v_call: TRBV18; clone_size: NA; d_call: TRBD2; j_call: TRBJ2-2; cdr3_nt: TGTGCCAGCTCACCGTTACTAGCGGGGGCCCAGAACACCGGGGAGCTGTTTTTT; cdr3_aa: CASSPLLAGAQNTGELFF
v_call: TRBV7-9; clone_size: NA; d_call: TRBD2; j_call: TRBJ2-3; cdr3_nt: TGTGCCAGCAGCTTGACTAGCGGGGCCCCTAGCACAGATACGCAGTATTTT; cdr3_aa: CASSLTSGAPSTDTQYF
v_call: TRBV29-1; clone_size: once; d_call: NA; j_call: TRBJ1-4; cdr3_nt: TGCAGCGCTGTCGCGGGGTCTAATGAAAAACTGTTTTTT; cdr3_aa: CSAVAGSNEKLFF
v_call: TRBV19; clone_size: NA; d_call: TRBD1; j_call: TRBJ2-3; cdr3_nt: TGTGCCAGTAGTATCCAGACAGGGAAAGCAGATACGCAGTATTTT; cdr3_aa: CASSIQTGKADTQYF
v_call: TRBV19; clone_size: NA; d_call: NA; j_call: TRBJ2-1; cdr3_nt: TGTGCCAGTAGTATGTCAAGGGGGTTTAACCAGCTCAATGAGCAGTTCTTC; cdr3_aa: CASSMSRGFNQLNEQFF
v_call: TRBV19; clone_size: NA; d_call: TRBD1; j_call: TRBJ2-7; cdr3_nt: TGTGCCAGTAGCGGCGCCGGGACAGGTCCCTCCTACGAGCAGTACTTC; cdr3_aa: CASSGAGTGPSYEQYF
v_call: TRBV2; clone_size: once; d_call: TRBD1; j_call: TRBJ1-6; cdr3_nt: TGTGCCAGCAGTCCGGGACAGGACTATAATTCACCCCTCCACTTT; cdr3_aa: CASSPGQDYNSPLHF
v_call: TRBV5-1; clone_size: once; d_call: TRBD2; j_call: TRBJ2-7; cdr3_nt: TGCGCCAGCAGCTTGGGACTAGCGGGGATCTACGAGCAGTACTTC; cdr3_aa: CASSLGLAGIYEQYF
v_call: TRBV5-5; clone_size: NA; d_call: TRBD1; j_call: TRBJ1-2; cdr3_nt: TGTGCCAGCAGCCTTCAGACAGGGGTTCTTGGCTATGGCTACACCTTC; cdr3_aa: CASSLQTGVLGYGYTF
v_call: TRBV11-3; clone_size: NA; d_call: NA; j_call: TRBJ2-5; cdr3_nt: TGTGCCAGCAGCTTAGTAGGGGGAGAGACCCAGTACTTC; cdr3_aa: CASSLVGGETQYF
v_call: TRBV7-9; clone_size: NA; d_call: NA; j_call: TRBJ1-2; cdr3_nt: TGTGCCAGCAGCTTAGTAGGGGCGGACTATGGCTACACCTTC; cdr3_aa: CASSLVGADYGYTF
v_call: TRBV27; clone_size: NA; d_call: NA; j_call: TRBJ1-1; cdr3_nt: TGTGCCAGCAGTTTAAGGGACATACTGAACACTGAAGCTTTCTTT; cdr3_aa: CASSLRDILNTEAFF
v_call: TRBV27; clone_size: NA; d_call: NA; j_call: TRBJ1-5; cdr3_nt: TGTGCCAGCAGTTTGAAACAGGCAAGTCAGCCCCAGCATTTT; cdr3_aa: CASSLKQASQPQHF
v_call: TRBV4-2; clone_size: NA; d_call: NA; j_call: TRBJ2-7; cdr3_nt: TGTGCCAGCAGCCTCGGGGGTGAGCAGTACTTC; cdr3_aa: CASSLGGEQYF
v_call: TRBV19; clone_size: NA; d_call: NA; j_call: TRBJ2-1; cdr3_nt: TGTGCCAGTAGTGTCCAGAAGGGGCGGGAGCAGTTCTTC; cdr3_aa: CASSVQKGREQFF
v_call: TRBV5-4; clone_size: NA; d_call: TRBD1; j_call: TRBJ1-4; cdr3_nt: TGTGCCAGCAGCCTTGAGGGGGCTCTTAATGAAAAACTGTTTTTT; cdr3_aa: CASSLEGALNEKLFF
v_call: TRBV4-3; clone_size: once; d_call: NA; j_call: TRBJ2-2; cdr3_nt: TGCGCCAGCAGCCAAGATCGTTCAGGAGGCGGGGAGCTGTTTTTT; cdr3_aa: CASSQDRSGGGELFF
v_call: TRBV5-1; clone_size: NA; d_call: TRBD1; j_call: TRBJ2-3; cdr3_nt: TGCGCCAGCAGCTTGAGGGGGCAGGGGACAGATACGCAGTATTTT; cdr3_aa: CASSLRGQGTDTQYF
v_call: TRBV18; clone_size: once; d_call: TRBD1; j_call: TRBJ1-5; cdr3_nt: TGTGCCAGCTCACCAGCAGGGGGTGGTGCTCAGCCCCAGCATTTT; cdr3_aa: CASSPAGGGAQPQHF
v_call: TRBV5-5; clone_size: NA; d_call: TRBD1; j_call: TRBJ2-7; cdr3_nt: TGTGCCAGCAGCCCGCTCCGGGACAGGGCGTACGAGCAGTACTTC; cdr3_aa: CASSPLRDRAYEQYF
v_call: TRBV18; clone_size: NA; d_call: TRBD2; j_call: TRBJ2-3; cdr3_nt: TGTGCCAGCTCGCCCCGACTAGCGGGGGAGCGTCGAGGCACAGATACGCAGTATTTT; cdr3_aa: CASSPRLAGERRGTDTQYF
v_call: TRBV5-4; clone_size: NA; d_call: NA; j_call: TRBJ1-5; cdr3_nt: TGTGCCAGCAGCCAAGACTTTGTCCCTAGCGCCCATAGCAATCAGCCCCAGCATTTT; cdr3_aa: CASSQDFVPSAHSNQPQHF
v_call: TRBV6-5; clone_size: NA; d_call: NA; j_call: TRBJ1-4; cdr3_nt: TGTGCCAGCAGTTCCCAGGGTTTGGCTAATGAAAAACTGTTTTTT; cdr3_aa: CASSSQGLANEKLFF
v_call: TRBV19; clone_size: NA; d_call: NA; j_call: TRBJ1-1; cdr3_nt: TGTGCCAGTAGTGTCCGGGGGAACACTGAAGCTTTCTTT; cdr3_aa: CASSVRGNTEAFF
v_call: TRBV7-8; clone_size: few; d_call: NA; j_call: TRBJ2-7; cdr3_nt: TGTGCCAGCAGCTTAGTGGTCACAACCTACGAGCAGTACTTC; cdr3_aa: CASSLVVTTYEQYF
v_call: TRBV5-5; clone_size: NA; d_call: TRBD2; j_call: TRBJ2-3; cdr3_nt: TGTGCCAGCAGCTGGGGACTAGCGGGGGGGTACACAGATACGCAGTATTTT; cdr3_aa: CASSWGLAGGYTDTQYF
v_call: TRBV6-1; clone_size: NA; d_call: TRBD1; j_call: TRBJ2-3; cdr3_nt: TGTGCCAGCAGTGTCAGGACAGGGGGTCCAGATACGCAGTATTTT; cdr3_aa: CASSVRTGGPDTQYF
v_call: TRBV11-2; clone_size: NA; d_call: TRBD2; j_call: TRBJ2-1; cdr3_nt: TGTGCCAGCAGCTCTAGCGGGGCCCTCCCGAATGAGCAGTTCTTC; cdr3_aa: CASSSSGALPNEQFF
v_call: TRBV7-6; clone_size: NA; d_call: TRBD1; j_call: TRBJ1-2; cdr3_nt: TGTGCCAGCACCCCGAGGGCCAAGGGGGCAAGCGGCTACACCTTC; cdr3_aa: CASTPRAKGASGYTF
v_call: TRBV2; clone_size: NA; d_call: TRBD1; j_call: TRBJ1-3; cdr3_nt: TGTGCCAGCAGTGAAGTCGCACAGGGGGCCGGAAACACCATATATTTT; cdr3_aa: CASSEVAQGAGNTIYF
v_call: TRBV18; clone_size: NA; d_call: TRBD1; j_call: TRBJ2-7; cdr3_nt: TGTGCCAGCTCACCGGAGACAGGGGTCTCCTACGAGCAGTACTTC; cdr3_aa: CASSPETGVSYEQYF
v_call: TRBV7-8; clone_size: NA; d_call: TRBD1; j_call: TRBJ1-5; cdr3_nt: TGTGCCAGCAGCTTAGTGTTTCCCGACAGGGGCGGTCAGCCCCAGCATTTT; cdr3_aa: CASSLVFPDRGGQPQHF
v_call: TRBV19; clone_size: NA; d_call: TRBD1; j_call: TRBJ1-6; cdr3_nt: TGTGCCAGTAGCCAAGACAGGGGTGCACCCCTCCACTTT; cdr3_aa: CASSQDRGAPLHF
v_call: TRBV7-7; clone_size: NA; d_call: NA; j_call: TRBJ2-5; cdr3_nt: TGTGCTAGCAGCTTAGATGCGGGGGAGACCCAGTACTTC; cdr3_aa: CASSLDAGETQYF
v_call: TRBV28; clone_size: NA; d_call: TRBD1; j_call: TRBJ2-7; cdr3_nt: TGTGCCAGCATTTCGACCCCGGGACAGGGGTCCCACGAGCAGTACTTC; cdr3_aa: CASISTPGQGSHEQYF
v_call: TRBV19; clone_size: NA; d_call: TRBD1; j_call: TRBJ2-6; cdr3_nt: TGTGCCAGTAGTTTCCGGGACAGGGGTCCCTCTGGGGCCAACGTCCTGACTTTC; cdr3_aa: CASSFRDRGPSGANVLTF
v_call: TRBV5-1; clone_size: NA; d_call: TRBD1; j_call: TRBJ2-7; cdr3_nt: TGCGCCAGCAGCCGGGACAGGGTAGGATACGAGCAGTACTTC; cdr3_aa: CASSRDRVGYEQYF
v_call: TRBV4-1; clone_size: NA; d_call: NA; j_call: TRBJ2-1; cdr3_nt: TGCGCCAGCAGCCAAGAACCTAGACAGATGATCCTCAATGAGCAGTTCTTC; cdr3_aa: CASSQEPRQMILNEQFF
v_call: TRBV7-2; clone_size: NA; d_call: NA; j_call: TRBJ1-5; cdr3_nt: TGTGCCAGCAGCTTAAGCGGCAATCAGCCCCAGCATTTT; cdr3_aa: CASSLSGNQPQHF
v_call: TRBV7-9; clone_size: NA; d_call: NA; j_call: TRBJ1-6; cdr3_nt: TGTTCCAGCAGCTTTAATTTTTCACCCCTCCACTTT; cdr3_aa: CSSSFNFSPLHF
v_call: TRBV27; clone_size: NA; d_call: NA; j_call: TRBJ2-3; cdr3_nt: TGTGCCAGCAGTTCGGGGGGCGGAGATACGCAGTATTTT; cdr3_aa: CASSSGGGDTQYF
v_call: TRBV28; clone_size: NA; d_call: NA; j_call: TRBJ2-6; cdr3_nt: TGTGCCAGCAGTCCATCATCAGGTTCTGGGGCCAACGTCCTGACTTTC; cdr3_aa: CASSPSSGSGANVLTF
v_call: TRBV6-1; clone_size: once; d_call: TRBD1; j_call: TRBJ1-1; cdr3_nt: TGTGCCAGCAGTGTAAACAGGGGTCGGGCTTTCTTT; cdr3_aa: CASSVNRGRAFF
v_call: TRBV2; clone_size: NA; d_call: NA; j_call: TRBJ1-5; cdr3_nt: TGTGCCAGCAGTCCGGGACCCGGAGGGGGCAATCAGCCCCAGCATTTT; cdr3_aa: CASSPGPGGGNQPQHF
v_call: TRBV7-6; clone_size: NA; d_call: NA; j_call: TRBJ1-6; cdr3_nt: TGTGCCAGCAGCTTATCAGGGGCCGATTCACCCCTCCACTTT; cdr3_aa: CASSLSGADSPLHF
v_call: TRBV5-1; clone_size: NA; d_call: TRBD1; j_call: TRBJ2-3; cdr3_nt: TGCGCCAGCAGCATACGGGGGACAGGGGAAACAGATACGCAGTATTTT; cdr3_aa: CASSIRGTGETDTQYF
v_call: TRBV6-5; clone_size: NA; d_call: TRBD1; j_call: TRBJ1-2; cdr3_nt: TGTGCCAGCAGCAGGACCGACAGGGACTATGGCTACACCTTC; cdr3_aa: CASSRTDRDYGYTF
v_call: TRBV30; clone_size: NA; d_call: TRBD1; j_call: TRBJ1-1; cdr3_nt: TGTGCCGTCAGGGGGCAGCGAGGGTCTGAAGCTTTCTTT; cdr3_aa: CAVRGQRGSEAFF
v_call: TRBV7-9; clone_size: NA; d_call: NA; j_call: TRBJ2-1; cdr3_nt: TGTGCCAGCAACTCGGGGAGCTCCTACAATGAGCAGTTCTTC; cdr3_aa: CASNSGSSYNEQFF